The T cell receptor (beta chain) under discussion was sequenced for a study of T cell repertoires in cytomegalovirus infection. On the study more broadly: Public TCR beta signatures provided an indication of both CMV infection and a matching HLA type.

To note about this clonotype: Its antigen is not known.

V shed 4 bases, J shed 7 bases, and the junction held 12 bases outside the gene matches. Germline CDR1 and CDR2: MGHRA and YSYEKL. This CDR3 comprises 16 residues. TCRdb ran MiXCR on the reads and lists one entry per CDR3 protein. The data hold 370,000 or so distinct CDR3 sequences, with around a third observed a single time. The TCR was taken from a human donor in good health (CMV status not recorded). Some clones in this sample may be carry-over from other donors' samples. The V call is TRBV4-1, the J call TRBJ1-5; TRBD1 aligns across 8 bases. The specimen comprised cultured PBMCs, sampled from culture after CMV antigen stimulation. The CDR3 region is CASSPEMGQARQPQHF. CDR3 bases: TGCGCCAGCAGCCCTGAGATGGGACAGGCGAGGCAGCCCCAGCATTTT.